This T cell receptor (beta chain) was profiled in a study of blood T cell repertoires in COVID-19. Across the study: Samples taken during acute and convalescent COVID-19 were collected in the United States, Italy and Spain. T cells, B-cell-depleted T cells, or PBMCs supplied cDNA or gDNA.

The CDR3 extends over 17 amino acids. With 6 bases clipped from V and 2 bases from J, the junction kept 11 bases outside the gene matches. CDR1 LNHDA and CDR2 SQIVND come from the germline V gene (reference sequence). This clone was picked up one time. Authors' methods: Nucleated cell counts were estimated from reference gene primer amplification. Data came from immunoSEQ multiplex PCR; TCRdb stores just in-frame clones and leaves some out. V and J calls and clone size come straight from that table; D and trimming were deduced from the DNA. This sample has around 100,000 clones, with over 75% found just once.

The clonotype was recovered from a man aged 30-40 years in a cohort sampled during active COVID-19. Sequencing used peripheral blood. The chain recombines TRBV19 with TRBJ2-7, with 12 bases matching TRBD1. The CDR3 region is CASRGSGQGAKAYEQYF. The CDR3 region has the DNA TGTGCCAGTAGAGGGTCGGGACAGGGGGCTAAAGCCTACGAGCAGTACTTC.